Below, one T cell receptor (beta chain) is given with its context. Antigen unknown. The sample is drawn from a study of T cell repertoires in cytomegalovirus infection. Across the whole study: Evidence of both CMV infection and a matching HLA type came from public TCR beta signatures. General study results and limits: CMV carriers with the relevant HLA were identified by cumulative public TCR beta family frequency.

Germline assignment: CDR1 ENHRY and CDR2 SYGVKD. V was clipped by 6 bases and J by 10 bases, with 21 bases between them. CDR3 length: 14 residues. TCRdb re-called the reads with MiXCR, one entry per CDR3 protein. The data show 700,000 to 900,000 distinct CDR3 sequences, 25% to 35% seen once. The TCR originated in a human donor in good health (CMV status not recorded). Some clones in this sample may be carry-over from other donors' samples. The J gene is TRBJ2-5, the V gene TRBV10-3; D is uncertain. The starting material was cultured CD8+ T cells from PBMCs, obtained from culture after CMV antigen stimulation. CDR3 sequence reads: CAISLTRTVEDQYF. CDR3 DNA: TGTGCCATCAGCCTGACCCGTACAGTTGAGGACCAGTACTTC.